Below, 27 T cell receptor beta chains from the same sample are listed, as sequenced in a study of shared clonotypes between healthy human individuals. Data came from immunoSEQ multiplex PCR; TCRdb stores just in-frame clones and leaves some out. The profile shows fewer than 600,000 clones, roughly four fifths of them singletons. Material for sequencing was PBMCs. The receptors were sampled from a woman aged 35 to 49 in good health. Some clones in this sample may be carry-over from other donors' samples.

V usage is TRBV5-8 and J usage is TRBJ2-7; 8 bases are a match to TRBD2. Looked up from germline, CDR1 is SGHTS and CDR2 is YDEGEE. This CDR3 region has 15 residues. V gave up 3 bases and J gave up 2 bases; unmatched junction bases: 7. The CDR3 loop is CASSSGLGGTYEQYF. In nucleotides, the CDR3 is TGTGCCAGCAGCTCGGGACTAGGTGGGACCTACGAGCAGTACTTC.

This clone has a handful of counts. The V call is TRBV19, the J call TRBJ2-2; unclear D gene. Per germline, CDR1 LNHDA and CDR2 SQIVND (reference sequence). The CDR3 consists of 13 residues. Trimming took off 3 bases at V and 6 bases at J, with 8 bases between the two ends. CDR3 region: CASSIIGPGELFF. CDR3 nucleotide sequence: TGTGCCAGTAGTATTATAGGCCCCGGGGAGCTGTTTTTT.

This chain connects TRBV7-9 to TRBJ1-3; the D gene is possibly TRBD1 (5 bases). V was shortened by 5 bases and J by 0 bases, with 20 bases between the two germline ends. Per germline, CDR1 SEHNR and CDR2 FQNEAQ (reference sequence). The length of the CDR3 is 18 residues. The CDR3 protein is CASSPPGLSGLSGNTIYF. In nucleotides, the CDR3 is TGTGCCAGCAGCCCACCGGGACTCTCGGGCCTCTCTGGAAACACCATATATTTT.

The genes are TRBV7-2 and TRBJ2-1, with D unresolved. With 5 bases removed from V and 7 bases from J, the gap between germline ends came to 9 bases. The CDR3 totals 12 residues. Per germline, CDR1 SGHTA and CDR2 FQGNSA. CDR3 coding DNA: TGTGCCAGCAGCCCCCCCGGGAATGAGCAGTTCTTC. Its protein product is CASSPPGNEQFF.

The J gene is TRBJ1-3, the V gene TRBV6-1; D not certain. There are 12 residues in the CDR3. Per the germline V gene, CDR1 is MNHNS and CDR2 is SASEGT. Trimming removed 7 bases from V and 3 bases from J, with 7 bases in between. This chain's CDR3 is CASTRDGNTIYF. DNA of the CDR3: TGTGCCAGCACCCGGGATGGAAACACCATATATTTT.

DNA of the CDR3: TGTGCCAGCAGCTCCGGCCTAGCGGTTGATGAGCAGTTCTTC. This gives the protein CASSSGLAVDEQFF. This chain links TRBV7-3 with TRBJ2-1; 7 bases agree with TRBD2. The germline CDR1 and CDR2 sequences are SGHTA and FQGTGA. V shed 4 bases, J shed 8 bases, and the junction held 8 bases outside the gene matches. The CDR3 has 14 residues.

For this clone: This may come from a read error, since a much larger clone is one base off. The rearrangement links TRBV2 to TRBJ1-6, with no clear D. Germline V gene lookup returns CDR1 SNHLY and CDR2 FYNNEI. The CDR3 sequence is 13 residues long. The DNA for the CDR3 is TGTGCCAGCGGACCTGACTCCAATTCACTCCTCCACTTT. Encoded protein: CASGPDSNSLLHF. The full variable domain, with the rest looked up from reference TRBV2 and TRBJ1-6, is EPEVTQTPSHQVTQMGQEVILRCVPISNHLYFYWYRQILGQKVEFLVSFYNNEISEKSEIFDDQFSVERPDGSNFTLKIRSTKLEDSAMYFCASGPDSNSLLHFGNGTRLTVT.

In its sample, this clone was seen many times. The same CDR3 can be traced to other DNA sequences in this sample. The V gene is TRBV30, the J gene TRBJ2-2; no clear D. Germline V CDR1 and CDR2: GTSNPN, SVGIG (reference sequence). This CDR3 comprises 13 residues. V lost 0 bases and J lost 5, with 7 bases in between. CDR3: CAWSVWGTGELFF. CDR3 in DNA: TGTGCCTGGAGTGTTTGGGGTACCGGGGAGCTGTTTTTT.

The gene calls are TRBV4-2 and TRBJ2-3; TRBD2 aligns across 7 bases. The germline CDR1 and CDR2 sequences are LGHNA and YNFKEQ. The V gene end was trimmed by 3 bases and the J gene end by 5 bases; junction bases not matched to a gene: 8. The CDR3 totals 15 residues. The CDR3 protein is CASSQGGRVVDTQYF. CDR3 sequence (DNA): TGTGCCAGCAGCCAGGGTGGGAGGGTTGTAGATACGCAGTATTTT.

This chain uses TRBV11-1 with TRBJ2-7, with TRBD1 matching 10 bases. CDR1 and CDR2 (germline): SGHAT, FQDESV (reference sequence). The CDR3 is made up of 16 amino acids. Trimming cost V 5 bases and J 5 bases; bases outside gene matches: 12. The CDR3: CASSPTPGQGRNEQYF. DNA of the CDR3: TGTGCCAGCAGCCCTACCCCGGGACAGGGGAGGAACGAGCAGTACTTC.

The rearrangement links TRBV5-5 to TRBJ1-2; D perhaps matches TRBD1 (6 bases). CDR1 is SGHKS, CDR2 YYEKEE, per germline (reference sequence). This CDR3 contains 18 residues. V was cut by 1 base and J by 4 bases, with 23 bases left in between. CDR3 nucleotide sequence: TGTGCCAGCAGCTTGTATTTGATCATATTTGAGGGGGTCTATGGCTACACCTTC. This sequence encodes CASSLYLIIFEGVYGYTF.

The chain uses TRBV18 and TRBJ2-7; 8 bases are shared with TRBD1. This CDR3 is built from 14 residues. J gave up 4 bases and V 3 bases, and 5 bases lay outside the gene matches. Germline CDR1 reads KGHSH; CDR2 reads LQKENI. Here the CDR3 reads CASSPRDRNYEQYF. In nucleotides, the CDR3 is TGTGCCAGCTCACCTAGGGACAGGAATTACGAGCAGTACTTC.

Details on this clone: One end of the junction does not line up with germline, which may come from a read error. Other nucleotide sequences from this sample produce the same CDR3. V usage is TRBV7-3 and J usage is TRBJ1-1; maybe TRBD1 (5 bases). Germline V lookup: CDR1 SGHTA, CDR2 FQGTGA. This CDR3 contains 17 residues. The CDR3 DNA sequence: TGTGCCAGCAGCTTATTATCTTTGGGGACGGTGAACACCGAAGCTTTCTTT. Amino acid sequence: CASSLLSLGTVNTEAFF.

The chain employs TRBV7-2 and TRBJ2-2, with a weak D call TRBD1 (5 bases). The CDR3 has 15 residues. CDR1 and CDR2 from the germline V gene are SGHTA and FQGNSA. Trimming left V 5 bases short and J 2 bases short, with 12 bases between. CDR3 coding DNA: TGTGCCAGCAGCCAGGGTCTCGGTAACACCGGGGAGCTGTTTTTT. Amino acid sequence: CASSQGLGNTGELFF.

In its sample, this clone was seen a few times. The DNA of the CDR3 is TGTGCCAGTAGGGGGACAGGGATGACGAACACCGGGGAGCTGTTTTTT. Translating it yields CASRGTGMTNTGELFF. This chain connects TRBV19 to TRBJ2-2, with 9 bases that match TRBD1. This CDR3 contains 16 residues. Trimming removed 6 bases from V and 0 bases from J; junction bases left unmatched: 5. Germline assignment: CDR1 LNHDA and CDR2 SQIVND (reference sequence). Looking up the rest from reference TRBV19 and TRBJ2-2 gives the full variable domain: DGGITQSPKYLFRKEGQNVTLSCEQNLNHDAMYWYRQDPGQGLRLIYYSQIVNDFQKGDIAEGYSVSREKKESFPLTVTSAQKNPTAFYLCASRGTGMTNTGELFFGEGSRLTVL.

The V gene is TRBV30, the J gene TRBJ1-6, with D possibly matching TRBD1 (5 bases). The length of the CDR3 is 15 residues. V lost 1 base and J 4 bases, leaving 11 bases between the germline ends. Per the germline V gene, CDR1 is GTSNPN and CDR2 is SVGIG (reference sequence). Here the CDR3 DNA reads TGTGCCTGGAGTGAGGGGCAGAGTTATAATTCACCCCTCCACTTT. It specifies CAWSEGQSYNSPLHF.

This chain links TRBV7-9 with TRBJ2-7; 7 bases agree with TRBD2. CDR3 length: 14 residues. V was pared by 5 bases and J by 3 bases, with 7 bases of the junction left unmatched. The germline CDR1 and CDR2 sequences are SEHNR and FQNEAQ (reference sequence). CDR3 protein: CASSTRDYDYEQYF. The CDR3 DNA follows: TGTGCCAGCAGCACCAGGGACTACGACTACGAGCAGTACTTC. Based on the CDR3 plus reference TRBV7-9 and TRBJ2-7, the full variable domain is DTGVSQNPRHKITKRGQNVTFRCDPISEHNRLYWYRQTLGQGPEFLTYFQNEAQLEKSRLLSDRFSAERPKGSFSTLEIQRTEQGDSAMYLCASSTRDYDYEQYFGPGTRLTVT.

This rearrangement joins TRBV11-2 to TRBJ2-3, with 7 bases matching TRBD1. The CDR3 sequence is 13 residues long. Germline-derived CDR1 and CDR2 are SGHAT and FQNNGV. V lost 1 base to trimming and J lost 12 bases; unmatched junction nucleotides: 7. The CDR3 is CASSLAGTEDQYF. The DNA for the CDR3 is TGTGCCAGCAGCTTAGCCGGGACAGAAGATCAGTATTTT.

The chain employs TRBV5-6 and TRBJ2-2; no clear D. From germline, CDR1 is SGHDT and CDR2 YYEEEE. Trimming removed 0 bases from V and 5 bases from J, with 11 bases in between. The CDR3 is 15 amino acids. The CDR3 is CASSLVGPGTGELFF. The CDR3 DNA reads TGTGCCAGCAGCTTGGTCGGGCCCGGTACCGGGGAGCTGTTTTTT.

The rearrangement joins TRBV27 to TRBJ2-5, with TRBD2 matching 12 bases. The CDR3 spans 19 residues. Germline V gene sequence: CDR1 MNHEY, CDR2 SMNVEV (reference sequence). J was trimmed by 1 base and V by 5 bases; bases with no gene match: 14. The CDR3 loop is CASSKRLAGASPSQETQYF. The CDR3 DNA reads TGTGCCAGCAGTAAGAGACTAGCGGGAGCTAGCCCTTCCCAAGAGACCCAGTACTTC.

The chain has TRBV5-1 and TRBJ2-3; TRBD2 might be the D (6 bases). This CDR3 spans 15 amino acids. The germline V gene has CDR1 SGHRS and CDR2 YFSETQ. With 0 bases removed from V and 3 bases from J, the gap between germline ends came to 11 bases. The CDR3 sequence is CASSLEGLYTDTQYF. Written as DNA, the CDR3 is TGCGCCAGCAGCTTGGAGGGACTTTATACAGATACGCAGTATTTT.

The chain has TRBV5-1 and TRBJ1-2, with no clear D. V was cut by 4 bases and J by 1 base, with 14 bases left in between. CDR1 SGHRS and CDR2 YFSETQ come from the germline V gene. This CDR3 spans 15 amino acids. The DNA for the CDR3 is TGCGCCAGCAGCCTATCCGCCGCCAATAACTATGGCTACACCTTC. Its protein is CASSLSAANNYGYTF.

CDR3 in DNA: TGTGCCAGCAGCCCGCTGGACAGGATAGCGTATACGCAGTATTTT. It is translated as CASSPLDRIAYTQYF. The rearrangement uses TRBV9 and TRBJ2-3, with 7 positions matching TRBD1. There are 15 residues in the CDR3. The V gene's germline CDR1 is SGDLS and CDR2 YYNGEE. Unmatched junction bases numbered 12, after V lost 4 bases and J lost 7 bases.

This rearrangement joins TRBV5-1 to TRBJ2-2; D remains unclear. The CDR3 totals 14 residues. The germline CDR1 and CDR2 sequences are SGHRS and YFSETQ. Trimming removed 0 bases from V and 8 bases from J, with 11 bases in between. CDR3: CASSLDKAEGELFF. DNA of the CDR3: TGCGCCAGCAGCTTGGACAAGGCAGAGGGGGAGCTGTTTTTT.

This clone was detected a few times. Other DNA sequences within the sample encode an identical CDR3. The chain joins TRBV9 to TRBJ1-4, with a weak D call TRBD1 (6 bases). Trimming shortened V by 4 bases and J by 4 bases, and 11 bases separated the two germline ends. Germline V gene data show CDR1 as SGDLS and CDR2 as YYNGEE. This CDR3 has 14 amino acids. The CDR3 DNA is TGTGCCAGCAGCCCCGGGGGCCTTAATGAAAAACTGTTTTTT. This sequence encodes CASSPGGLNEKLFF. Full variable domain (rest looked up from reference TRBV9 and TRBJ1-4): DSGVTQTPKHLITATGQRVTLRCSPRSGDLSVYWYQQSLDQGLQFLIQYYNGEERAKGNILERFSAQQFPDLHSELNLSSLELGDSALYFCASSPGGLNEKLFFGSGTQLSVL.

This sequence joins TRBV5-6 and TRBJ1-2; D uncertain. V was shortened by 4 bases and J by 0 bases, with 13 bases between the two germline ends. Germline CDR1 and CDR2: SGHDT and YYEEEE. CDR3 length: 15 residues. CDR3 nucleotides: TGTGCCAGCAGCCGTTGGGAGAGTCCTAACTATGGCTACACCTTC. Its translation: CASSRWESPNYGYTF. Complete variable domain (other parts from reference TRBV5-6 and TRBJ1-2): DAGVTQSPTHLIKTRGQQVTLRCSPKSGHDTVSWYQQALGQGPQFIFQYYEEEERQRGNFPDRFSGHQFPNYSSELNVNALLLGDSALYLCASSRWESPNYGYTFGSGTRLTVV.

This clone appeared many times. Distinct nucleotide sequences in the sample also encode this CDR3. The chain uses TRBV6-4 and TRBJ2-3; TRBD1 is a possible D gene (6 bases). Germline CDR1 reads MRHNA; CDR2 reads SNTAGT. The CDR3 runs 14 residues. Trimming removed 2 bases at V and 1 base at J, with 7 bases between. The CDR3 coding sequence is TGTGCCAGCAGTGACAAGGGGGGCACAGATACGCAGTATTTT. Encoded protein: CASSDKGGTDTQYF.